This TCR beta chain originates from a study of radiotherapy plus CTLA-4 blockade in lung cancer. Profiled with immunoSEQ multiplex PCR; TCRdb holds only in-frame clones, not every one. Of fewer than 90,000 clones listed, over 80% are singletons. Ipilimumab-mediated CTLA-4 blockade plus focal radiation was given to patients having chemo-refractory metastatic non-small-cell lung cancer. Germline CDR1 and CDR2: SGHTA and FQGNSA. There are 13 residues in the CDR3. Trimming left V 4 bases short and J 4 bases short, with 5 bases between. The input for sequencing was peripheral blood, taken from a patient treated with radiotherapy plus ipilimumab. The V and J genes are TRBV7-2 and TRBJ1-6; D is unclear. This TCR was sampled from a human donor with non-small cell lung cancer who had stable disease on radiotherapy plus ipilimumab. The CDR3 region has the DNA TGTGCCAGCAGCTGGGATTATAATTCACCCCTCCACTTT. Translation gives CASSWDYNSPLHF.